These T cell receptor beta chains were read from a single sample in a study of blood T cell repertoires in COVID-19. Clones were sequenced by immunoSEQ multiplex PCR, and TCRdb holds only the in-frame ones, with some missing. The sample has approximately 400,000 clones, 81% seen once. Sequencing was carried out using peripheral blood. The receptors originated from a human donor with acute or convalescent COVID-19. The donor label of this sample is uncertain. Both conserved end residues are part of each CDR3. D genes are given only for firm matches. Some rows mark clone size as missing; the rest say once, few, many or name a class of expanded clone.

clone_size j_call v_call d_call cdr3_aa cdr3_nt
few TRBJ1-6 TRBV7-2 TRBD1 CASSPSTGYLHF TGTGCCAGCAGCCCTTCGACAGGGTATCTCCACTTT
. TRBJ1-2 TRBV7-8 TRBD1 CASVQQGVPKVGYTF TGTGCCAGCGTACAACAGGGGGTCCCAAAGGTTGGCTACACCTTC
. TRBJ1-1 TRBV6-5 . CASSYVRGGRTEAFF TGTGCCAGCAGTTACGTTCGTGGGGGGAGGACTGAAGCTTTCTTT
. TRBJ2-7 TRBV2 . CATGIHAEQYF TGTGCCACCGGTATCCACGCCGAGCAGTACTTC
. TRBJ2-1 TRBV7-9 TRBD2 CASSPVAGYSYNEQFF TGTGCCAGCAGCCCTGTAGCGGGATACTCCTACAATGAGCAGTTCTTC
few TRBJ2-1 TRBV29-1 . CSVWSNEQFF TGCAGCGTCTGGAGCAATGAGCAGTTCTTC
. TRBJ2-7 TRBV4-2 TRBD2 CASSQAALSGAPAYEQYF TGTGCCAGCAGCCAAGCGGCACTAAGCGGGGCGCCCGCCTACGAGCAGTACTTC
few TRBJ2-1 TRBV18 TRBD2 CASSPLTSGLGDEQFF TGTGCCAGCTCACCACTCACTAGCGGTTTAGGGGATGAGCAGTTCTTC
many TRBJ2-7 TRBV3-1/TRBV3-2 . CASSQGPDNRAYEQYF TGTGCCAGCAGCCAAGGTCCCGATAACAGGGCCTACGAGCAGTACTTC
. TRBJ1-4 TRBV28 TRBD1 CASSLSQGAPEKLFF TGTGCCAGCAGTTTATCACAGGGGGCGCCTGAAAAACTGTTTTTT
. TRBJ1-1 TRBV10-3 . CAIKEREATEAFF TGTGCCATCAAGGAAAGAGAGGCCACTGAAGCTTTCTTT
. TRBJ1-3 TRBV18 . CASSPPGLSGNTIYF TGTGCCAGCTCACCACCGGGGCTGTCTGGAAACACCATATATTTT
. TRBJ1-5 TRBV27 . CASSLIFSGDQPQHF TGTGCCAGCAGTTTGATCTTCTCGGGGGATCAGCCCCAGCATTTT
. TRBJ2-5 TRBV6-6 . CASSYRQLGRETQYF TGTGCCAGCAGTTACAGGCAACTAGGTCGGGAGACCCAGTACTTC
. TRBJ1-5 TRBV19 . CASRGQSNSNQPQHF TGTGCCAGTCGAGGCCAGTCAAATAGCAATCAGCCCCAGCATTTT
. TRBJ2-1 TRBV25-1 . CASSVRTRQFF TGTGCCAGCAGTGTCCGAACCAGGCAGTTCTTC
. TRBJ1-5 TRBV9 . CASSVGSGSNQPQHF TGTGCCAGCAGCGTGGGTTCGGGGAGCAATCAGCCCCAGCATTTT
. TRBJ1-1 TRBV19 . CASSIARKNTEAFF TGTGCCAGTAGTATCGCGAGAAAAAACACTGAAGCTTTCTTT
few TRBJ1-1 TRBV15 . CATSRGGQMNTEAFF TGTGCCACCAGCAGAGGAGGACAGATGAACACTGAAGCTTTCTTT
. TRBJ1-4 TRBV3-1/TRBV3-2 . CASSQSRVRLFF TGTGCCAGCAGCCAAAGCAGGGTGAGGCTGTTTTTT
once TRBJ2-5 TRBV7-8 . CASSYTGLQETQYF TGTGCCAGCAGCTATACAGGGTTACAAGAGACCCAGTACTTC
. TRBJ1-5 TRBV28 . CASSPSSPGWGVLSNQPQHF TGTGCCAGCAGTCCCTCGTCGCCAGGGTGGGGGGTTTTGAGCAATCAGCCCCAGCATTTT